These 32 T cell receptor beta chains were sequenced from one sample in a study of T cell clones after liver transplantation. The assay was immunoSEQ multiplex PCR, and TCRdb's table has in-frame clones only and misses some. The sample contains 50,000 or so clones, about nine tenths of which appear only once. Sequences were derived from CD8+ T cells from blood, sampled 12 months after liver transplant. Receptors were obtained from a human patient who received a liver transplant. Some T cells may have originated in the graft donor.

The rearrangement uses TRBV19 and TRBJ2-1; 9 bases fit TRBD1. Germline assignment: CDR1 LNHDA and CDR2 SQIVND (reference sequence). This CDR3 contains 15 residues. Germline trimming cut 6 bases from V and 2 bases from J; bases unmatched to any gene: 5. The CDR3 is CASRLTGGAYNEQFF. CDR3 DNA sequence: TGTGCCAGTAGACTGACAGGGGGAGCCTACAATGAGCAGTTCTTC.

The V call is TRBV28, the J call TRBJ2-1; no definite D call. V was shortened by 2 bases and J by 5 bases, with 13 bases between the two germline ends. CDR3 length: 15 amino acids. Germline CDR1 is MDHEN and CDR2 is SYDVKM. CDR3 nucleotides: TGTGCCAGCAGTTTACTTTGGGGATCAAACAATGAGCAGTTCTTC. It specifies CASSLLWGSNNEQFF.

The chain is built from TRBV6-1 and TRBJ1-6; the D is unclear. This CDR3 comprises 13 residues. V was trimmed by 7 bases and J by 7 bases, leaving 11 bases between them. The germline V gene has CDR1 MNHNS and CDR2 SASEGT. The CDR3 nucleotides read TGTGCCAGCAAAACCTTAGACAATTCACCCCTCCACTTT. Amino acid sequence: CASKTLDNSPLHF.

This chain uses TRBV4-2 with TRBJ2-3; 9 bases agree with TRBD2. The CDR3 is 15 residues long. The V segment lost 4 bases and the J segment 5 bases; nucleotides outside the gene matches: 7. Germline assignment: CDR1 LGHNA and CDR2 YNFKEQ. CDR3 sequence (DNA): TGTGCCAGCAGCCTCGGGACTAGCAGTTTAGATACGCAGTATTTT. This codes for CASSLGTSSLDTQYF.

This sequence joins TRBV6-4 and TRBJ2-7; 8 nucleotides match TRBD2. The ends lost 4 bases at V and 6 bases at J; junction bases unmatched: 5. The CDR3 contains 13 residues. Germline V CDR1 and CDR2: MRHNA, SNTAGT. The CDR3 DNA reads TGTGCCAGCAGTGTAGCGGGAACAGGCGAGCAGTACTTC. Translated: CASSVAGTGEQYF.

The chain is built from TRBV2 and TRBJ2-3; 10 bases fit TRBD2. Germline V lookup: CDR1 SNHLY, CDR2 FYNNEI. The V and J ends lost 4 bases and 2 bases, in that order; junction bases with no gene match: 12. The CDR3 is 18 residues long. CDR3 in amino acids: CASSVPNTSGTYTDTQYF. The CDR3 nucleotides are TGTGCCAGCAGTGTACCCAACACTAGCGGGACGTACACAGATACGCAGTATTTT.

This clone appeared once. The V and J genes are TRBV4-2 and TRBJ2-1; maybe TRBD2 (6 bases). The CDR3 has 16 amino acids. The ends were cut back, 1 base at V and 1 base at J, with 11 bases in the middle. Germline lookup yields CDR1 LGHNA and CDR2 YNFKEQ. The CDR3 bases are TGTGCCAGCAGCCAAGTGGAGGGCCAATCCTACAATGAGCAGTTCTTC. Its translation is CASSQVEGQSYNEQFF.

The chain couples TRBV6-1 to TRBJ2-2, with D possibly matching TRBD1 (6 bases). Per germline, CDR1 MNHNS and CDR2 SASEGT. V gave up 4 bases and J gave up 0 bases, with 12 bases separating them. The CDR3 loop spans 16 amino acids. In DNA, the CDR3 is TGTGCCAGCAGTGCCTGGACAGTCGCGAACACCGGGGAGCTGTTTTTT. It encodes CASSAWTVANTGELFF.

This clone was counted between two and nine times. The chain couples TRBV19 to TRBJ2-7; weak D call: TRBD2 (6 bases). CDR3 length equals 16 residues. V dropped 5 bases and J dropped 0 bases, with 17 bases sitting between them. Germline CDR1 and CDR2: LNHDA and SQIVND (reference sequence). The CDR3 nucleotides read TGTGCCAGTAGTCTGGGGTTAGCGGAGAGCTCCTACGAGCAGTACTTC. It specifies CASSLGLAESSYEQYF.

This clone appeared a single time. This chain links TRBV29-1 with TRBJ2-3; D remains ambiguous. The V and J ends lost 1 base and 0 bases respectively, with 14 bases between them. Per germline, CDR1 SQVTM and CDR2 ANQGSEA. This CDR3 has 16 amino acids. This CDR3 reads CSVEGALLSSTDTQYF. The CDR3 region has the DNA TGCAGCGTTGAAGGGGCCTTGCTTTCTAGCACAGATACGCAGTATTTT.

The V and J genes are TRBV28 and TRBJ1-5; D is undetermined. The CDR3 spans 14 residues. V dropped 2 bases and J dropped 3 bases, with 8 bases sitting between them. Germline V lookup: CDR1 MDHEN, CDR2 SYDVKM. The CDR3 DNA follows: TGTGCCAGCAGTTTAGGGCAGCTCAATCAGCCCCAGCATTTT. It yields the protein CASSLGQLNQPQHF.

J is TRBJ1-2 and V is TRBV19; 9 positions agree with TRBD1. The CDR3 consists of 11 residues. Germline V CDR1 and CDR2: LNHDA, SQIVND (reference sequence). Losses at the gene ends were 10 bases for V and 8 bases for J; bases not matched to a gene: 5. The CDR3 sequence: CATGQGEGYTF. Here the CDR3 DNA reads TGTGCCACGGGACAGGGTGAAGGCTACACCTTC.

V gene TRBV19 combines with J gene TRBJ1-5, with a possible D match to TRBD1 (6 bases). With 4 bases removed from V and 2 bases from J, the gap between germline ends came to 12 bases. Germline CDR1 reads LNHDA; CDR2 reads SQIVND (reference sequence). The CDR3 sequence is 15 residues long. In nucleotides, the CDR3 is TGTGCCAGTAGTAAGGGGGACAACCGCAATCAGCCCCAGCATTTT. Its protein is CASSKGDNRNQPQHF.

The rearrangement joins TRBV4-1 to TRBJ2-7, with TRBD1 matching over 11 bases. Germline values: CDR1 MGHRA, CDR2 YSYEKL. The J segment lost 6 bases and the V segment lost 4 bases, leaving 14 bases of the junction unmatched. The CDR3 length is 17 residues. CDR3: CASSPVKGQGVLGEQYF. CDR3 nucleotide sequence: TGCGCCAGCAGCCCAGTGAAGGGACAGGGGGTTTTGGGCGAGCAGTACTTC.

The chain's CDR3 is CASSLSLPDYGYTF. CDR3 nucleotides: TGTGCCAGCAGCTTGTCCTTGCCAGATTATGGCTACACCTTC. The chain combines TRBV5-4 with TRBJ1-2; D gene ambiguous. From germline, CDR1 is SGHNT and CDR2 YYREEE (reference sequence). V gave up 1 base and J gave up 5 bases, with 12 bases separating them. The CDR3 loop spans 14 amino acids.

The chain combines TRBV6-1 with TRBJ2-2; 7 nucleotides agree with TRBD1. CDR1 MNHNS and CDR2 SASEGT come from the germline V gene. Germline trimming cut 6 bases from V and 5 bases from J; bases unmatched to any gene: 15. The CDR3 is made up of 17 amino acids. CDR3 coding DNA: TGTGCCAGCAGCGAATTTCCGGGACAGCGAACAACCGGGGAGCTGTTTTTT. Translating gives CASSEFPGQRTTGELFF.

The CDR3 region has the DNA TGTGCCAGCAGTTTAGACAGGAATAGCAATCAGCCCCAGCATTTT. Its translation: CASSLDRNSNQPQHF. The V and J genes are TRBV27 and TRBJ1-5; possible D gene TRBD1, 6 bases. The CDR3 length is 15 residues. V shed 2 bases and J shed 0 bases, with 8 bases lying between them. Germline CDR1 is MNHEY and CDR2 is SMNVEV (reference sequence).

The chain joins TRBV28 to TRBJ1-2, with D possibly matching TRBD1 (6 bases). In germline, CDR1 is MDHEN, CDR2 SYDVKM. The CDR3 covers 15 residues. V was pared by 3 bases and J by 3 bases, with 14 bases between. DNA for the CDR3: TGTGCCAGCAGTTTTTGGGGAGGGGGGGACTATGGCTACACCTTC. Protein sequence: CASSFWGGGDYGYTF.

The chain recombines TRBV19 with TRBJ2-5; 10 positions agree with TRBD2. CDR1 and CDR2 from the germline V gene are LNHDA and SQIVND (reference sequence). This CDR3 has 15 residues. The junction had 6 bases not matched to a gene; V was cut back by 4 bases and J by 4 bases. The CDR3 sequence is CASSTQSGRAETQYF. In nucleotides, the CDR3 is TGTGCCAGTAGTACACAAAGCGGGAGGGCAGAGACCCAGTACTTC.

This clone appeared a few times. The CDR3 nucleotides are TGTGCCAGCAGTCTGGACCTCTCCTACGAGCAGTACTTC. The encoded protein is CASSLDLSYEQYF. V and J are TRBV27 and TRBJ2-7; D is unresolved. The CDR3 is 13 residues long. Germline CDR1 and CDR2: MNHEY and SMNVEV (reference sequence). With 5 bases removed from V and 0 bases from J, the gap between germline ends came to 8 bases.

The rearrangement joins TRBV28 to TRBJ2-1; D remains ambiguous. The CDR3 spans 13 residues. Germline CDR1 and CDR2: MDHEN and SYDVKM. Trimming stripped 6 bases from V and 4 bases from J, with 10 bases between. CDR3 sequence reads: CASSLQAYNEQFF. The CDR3 nucleotides read TGTGCCAGCAGCCTCCAGGCTTACAATGAGCAGTTCTTC. The variable domain in full, completed from reference TRBV28 and TRBJ2-1, reads DVKVTQSSRYLVKRTGEKVFLECVQDMDHENMFWYRQDPGLGLRLIYFSYDVKMKEKGDIPEGYSVSREKKERFSLILESASTNQTSMYLCASSLQAYNEQFFGPGTRLTVL.

CDR3: CAWSVLTGNLDEQYF. In nucleotides, the CDR3 is TGTGCCTGGAGTGTTCTGACAGGGAACCTGGACGAGCAGTACTTC. The chain combines TRBV30 with TRBJ2-7; TRBD1 matches at 7 bases. This CDR3 contains 15 residues. CDR1 and CDR2 from the germline V gene are GTSNPN and SVGIG (reference sequence). The J segment lost 5 bases and the V segment lost 0 bases, leaving 10 bases of the junction unmatched.

The chain links TRBV27 to TRBJ2-1; the match to TRBD2 covers 8 bases. Germline V gene lookup returns CDR1 MNHEY and CDR2 SMNVEV (reference sequence). This CDR3 region has 17 residues. J lost 8 bases, V lost 3 bases, and 15 bases had no gene match. The CDR3: CASSFPSFREGGYEQFF. The CDR3 nucleotides are TGTGCCAGCAGTTTCCCCTCTTTTCGGGAGGGCGGGTATGAGCAGTTCTTC.

The gene calls are TRBV6-1 and TRBJ2-7; 8 nucleotides line up with TRBD2. CDR3 size: 13 residues. V was clipped by 6 bases and J by 3 bases; unmatched bases: 4. CDR1 is MNHNS, CDR2 SASEGT, per germline. The CDR3 reads CASSLAGSYEQYF. Here the CDR3 DNA reads TGTGCCAGCAGCTTAGCGGGAAGCTACGAGCAGTACTTC.

The chain has TRBV10-3 and TRBJ2-7, with D unresolved. Trimming cost V 2 bases and J 0 bases, with 11 bases left between them. Germline V gene sequence: CDR1 ENHRY, CDR2 SYGVKD. CDR3 length equals 15 residues. The CDR3 reads CAISERTLSSYEQYF. The CDR3 DNA reads as TGTGCCATCAGTGAGCGGACCCTGAGCTCCTACGAGCAGTACTTC.

The chain uses TRBV28 and TRBJ1-2; D is undetermined. Germline assignment: CDR1 MDHEN and CDR2 SYDVKM. The CDR3 runs 19 residues. V lost 3 bases, J lost 6 bases, and 29 bases lay in between. CDR3 protein: CASSFSLPLWQSQSDGYTF. The CDR3 DNA is TGTGCCAGCAGTTTTTCCCTCCCCTTGTGGCAGTCCCAAAGTGATGGCTACACCTTC.

J is TRBJ1-4 and V is TRBV9, with TRBD1 identical over 7 bases. Per germline, CDR1 SGDLS and CDR2 YYNGEE. The CDR3 is 14 residues long. Trimming took 5 bases from V and 5 from J; bases not matched to a gene: 6. CDR3 bases: TGTGCCAGCAGTGGGACAGCGATAAATGAAAAACTGTTTTTT. Translated, it gives CASSGTAINEKLFF.

The chain is built from TRBV12-5 and TRBJ1-2; 7 bases align to TRBD1. V was pared by 5 bases and J by 8 bases, with 8 bases of the junction left unmatched. The CDR3 runs to 13 residues. Germline lookup yields CDR1 LGHNT and CDR2 FRNRAP. The CDR3: CASGLDRAHGYTF. CDR3 nucleotides: TGTGCTAGTGGTCTCGACAGGGCACACGGCTACACCTTC.

Here the CDR3 DNA reads TGTGCCACCAGCATCCCGCGGGGGAACACTGAAGCTTTCTTT. Its protein product is CATSIPRGNTEAFF. The chain is built from TRBV15 and TRBJ1-1, with D uncertain. This CDR3 comprises 14 residues. Germline values: CDR1 LNHNV, CDR2 YYDKDF (reference sequence). Trimming took off 4 bases at V and 1 base at J, with 10 bases between the two ends.

This chain links TRBV7-9 with TRBJ2-1; no firm D call. This CDR3 spans 10 amino acids. Per germline, CDR1 SEHNR and CDR2 FQNEAQ (reference sequence). Trimming cost V 4 bases and J 7 bases, with 2 bases left between them. CDR3 sequence: CASSWNEQFF. As DNA, the CDR3 is TGTGCCAGCAGCTGGAATGAGCAGTTCTTC. The full variable domain, rest sourced from reference TRBV7-9 and TRBJ2-1, is DTGVSQNPRHKITKRGQNVTFRCDPISEHNRLYWYRQTLGQGPEFLTYFQNEAQLEKSRLLSDRFSAERPKGSFSTLEIQRTEQGDSAMYLCASSWNEQFFGPGTRLTVL.

This clone was found once. V gene TRBV19 combines with J gene TRBJ2-1; D remains unclear. In germline, CDR1 is LNHDA, CDR2 SQIVND (reference sequence). V was cut by 5 bases and J by 8 bases, with 13 bases left in between. CDR3 length: 13 amino acids. CDR3 sequence reads: CASSPAPMDEQFF. In nucleotides, the CDR3 is TGTGCCAGTAGTCCGGCCCCCATGGATGAGCAGTTCTTC.

The chain is built from TRBV4-1 and TRBJ2-7; D is possibly TRBD2 (6 bases). Trimming removed 5 bases from V and 2 bases from J, with 16 bases in between. The CDR3 is made up of 15 amino acids. CDR1 and CDR2 from the germline V gene are MGHRA and YSYEKL. CDR3 loop: CASSLNSGRPYEQYF. The CDR3 coding sequence is TGCGCCAGCAGCTTAAATAGCGGTAGACCCTACGAGCAGTACTTC.